The 27 T cell receptor beta chains given below trace back to one sample, sequenced in a study of memory B cells and T cells in multiple sclerosis. Separate sequencing covered autoproliferating (CFSE-dim) and non-proliferating (CFSE-high) T cells from stimulus-free culture. About 50 million CFSE-labeled PBMCs were cultured 6 to 7 days unstimulated, then replicate wells were pooled. Assay: immunoSEQ multiplex PCR; the TCRdb copy retains only in-frame clones and omits some. Of approximately 32,000 clones in the sample, 86% were seen once. These receptors lack a known antigen. Material: PBMCs from blood kept in culture. These receptors all come from a human donor with multiple sclerosis.

The chain employs TRBV19 and TRBJ1-1; D is ambiguous. The V end was cut by 4 bases, the J end by 3 bases, with 0 bases between. The CDR3 is 10 residues long. The germline V gene has CDR1 LNHDA and CDR2 SQIVND (reference sequence). CDR3 in amino acids: CASSNTEAFF. In nucleotides, the CDR3 is TGTGCCAGTAGTAACACTGAAGCTTTCTTT.

This clone was observed a handful of times. J is TRBJ2-7 and V is TRBV6-1; 7 bases agree with TRBD2. From germline, CDR1 is MNHNS and CDR2 SASEGT. With 5 bases clipped from V and 2 bases from J, the junction kept 3 bases outside the gene matches. The CDR3 totals 13 residues. This chain's CDR3 is CASSTGLAYEQYF. CDR3 nucleotides: TGTGCCAGCAGTACAGGACTAGCCTACGAGCAGTACTTC.

V is TRBV6-6 and J is TRBJ2-7; 7 bases match TRBD1. This CDR3 contains 16 residues. Looked up from germline, CDR1 is MNHNY and CDR2 is SVGAGI (reference sequence). J gave up 4 bases and V 10 bases, and 19 bases lay outside the gene matches. CDR3 in DNA: TGTGCCACCGCAGCACCCCCACAGGGGACGTATTACGAGCAGTACTTC. This sequence encodes CATAAPPQGTYYEQYF.

The chain is built from TRBV19 and TRBJ2-6, with D possibly being TRBD1 or TRBD2 (5 bases each). Per germline, CDR1 LNHDA and CDR2 SQIVND (reference sequence). The CDR3 covers 17 residues. V was pared by 2 bases and J by 0 bases, with 11 bases between. Here the CDR3 reads CASSIFEGISGANVLTF. For the CDR3, the DNA is TGTGCCAGTAGTATATTCGAGGGGATCTCTGGGGCCAACGTCCTGACTTTC.

This clone was seen a few times. The chain is built from TRBV4-1 and TRBJ2-7; 7 bases line up with TRBD1. The J segment lost 3 bases and the V segment lost 4 bases, leaving 9 bases of the junction unmatched. This CDR3 has 15 amino acids. Per the germline V gene, CDR1 is MGHRA and CDR2 is YSYEKL. CDR3 amino acids: CASSPSGGQDYEQYF. The CDR3 DNA sequence: TGCGCCAGCAGCCCAAGTGGAGGACAGGACTACGAGCAGTACTTC.

J is TRBJ1-1 and V is TRBV7-9; tentative D call: TRBD1 (6 bases). Per germline, CDR1 SEHNR and CDR2 FQNEAQ (reference sequence). The CDR3 loop spans 14 amino acids. V lost 5 bases and J lost 1, with 11 bases in between. CDR3 amino acids: CASSIRDKNTEAFF. DNA of the CDR3: TGTGCCAGCAGCATCCGGGACAAGAACACTGAAGCTTTCTTT.

The chain uses TRBV28 and TRBJ2-7, with 7 bases identical to TRBD1. The CDR3 extends over 14 amino acids. Germline CDR1 reads MDHEN; CDR2 reads SYDVKM. Trimming removed 4 bases from V and 0 bases from J; junction bases left unmatched: 3. The CDR3 DNA reads as TGTGCCAGCAGTTCATGGGACAGCTCCTACGAGCAGTACTTC. This sequence encodes CASSSWDSSYEQYF. The complete variable domain, with remaining parts taken from reference TRBV28 and TRBJ2-7, reads DVKVTQSSRYLVKRTGEKVFLECVQDMDHENMFWYRQDPGLGLRLIYFSYDVKMKEKGDIPEGYSVSREKKERFSLILESASTNQTSMYLCASSSWDSSYEQYFGPGTRLTVT.

V gene TRBV6-1 combines with J gene TRBJ2-5; 10 bases line up with TRBD1. Germline values: CDR1 MNHNS, CDR2 SASEGT. The CDR3 has 14 amino acids. Germline trimming cut 3 bases from V and 11 bases from J; bases unmatched to any gene: 9. The CDR3 region has the DNA TGTGCCAGCAGTGATAGACAGGGGGCGTATGAGCAGTACTTC. Protein: CASSDRQGAYEQYF.

This clone appeared a few times. CDR3 loop: CASSHRASGANVLTF. The CDR3 bases are TGTGCCAGCAGCCATAGGGCCTCTGGGGCCAACGTCCTGACTTTC. The chain carries TRBV7-3 and TRBJ2-6; no reliable D call. The CDR3 covers 15 residues. CDR1 and CDR2 from the germline V gene are SGHTA and FQGTGA. V lost 5 bases to trimming and J lost 0 bases, with 8 bases between them.

The genes are TRBV6-1 and TRBJ1-5, with TRBD1 matching over 9 bases. The junction had 3 bases not matched to a gene; V was cut back by 5 bases and J by 7 bases. The CDR3 length is 13 residues. The V gene's germline CDR1 is MNHNS and CDR2 SASEGT. DNA of the CDR3: TGTGCCAGCAGTACAGGGGGCTGGCAGCCCCAGCATTTT. It is translated as CASSTGGWQPQHF.

The V call is TRBV2, the J call TRBJ1-2; no reliable D call. The CDR3 sequence is 13 residues long. V lost 5 bases to trimming and J lost 0 bases, with 7 bases between them. From germline, CDR1 is SNHLY and CDR2 FYNNEI. CDR3 in amino acids: CASSPVPNYGYTF. The CDR3 region has the DNA TGTGCCAGCAGTCCGGTCCCTAACTATGGCTACACCTTC.

In nucleotides, the CDR3 is TGTGCCACCAGCGTTGTGTCCTTTCCCCGTGGCGGGGAGCTGTTTTTT. As protein: CATSVVSFPRGGELFF. This sequence joins TRBV19 and TRBJ2-2; no clear D gene. V lost 10 bases and J lost 7, with 25 bases in between. The CDR3 contains 16 residues. The germline gives CDR1 LNHDA, CDR2 SQIVND (reference sequence).

This chain links TRBV5-1 with TRBJ2-3, with D hard to call. V was shortened by 0 bases and J by 7 bases, with 6 bases between the two germline ends. CDR1 and CDR2 (germline): SGHRS, YFSETQ. This CDR3 has 12 amino acids. The CDR3 DNA reads TGCGCCAGCAGCTTGGATCAGTATACGCAGTATTTT. This encodes CASSLDQYTQYF.

The chain is built from TRBV9 and TRBJ1-1; D is undetermined. Germline V gives CDR1 SGDLS, CDR2 YYNGEE. The CDR3 totals 14 residues. The germline V and J ends were trimmed by 2 bases and 1 base, with 9 bases remaining between them. DNA of the CDR3: TGTGCCAGCAGCGTCACGGCACGGAACACTGAAGCTTTCTTT. Amino acids: CASSVTARNTEAFF.

This chain uses TRBV19 with TRBJ1-2; D might be TRBD1 (5 bases). Germline CDR1 is LNHDA and CDR2 is SQIVND (reference sequence). CDR3 length: 17 residues. V lost 0 bases and J lost 1, with 15 bases in between. CDR3 coding DNA: TGTGCCAGTAGTATAGATTCCGGCAGGGCTGTTAACTATGGCTACACCTTC. Protein sequence: CASSIDSGRAVNYGYTF.

The chain recombines TRBV2 with TRBJ2-5; D uncertain. Deletions cut 3 bases from V and 7 bases from J, with 9 bases between. This CDR3 contains 12 residues. Germline CDR1 reads SNHLY; CDR2 reads FYNNEI. DNA of the CDR3: TGTGCCAGCAGTGAGTCGTTCGGGACCCAGTACTTC. Translation: CASSESFGTQYF.

CDR3 sequence reads: CASSLVGRTASAFF. Written as DNA, the CDR3 is TGCGCCAGCAGCTTGGTGGGCCGGACTGCTTCCGCTTTCTTT. The V gene is TRBV5-1, the J gene TRBJ1-1; D gene ambiguous. Deletions cut 0 bases from V and 11 bases from J, with 17 bases between. Germline-derived CDR1 and CDR2 are SGHRS and YFSETQ. The CDR3 consists of 14 residues.

The genes are TRBV15 and TRBJ2-1; possible D gene TRBD1, 6 bases. Germline V gene data show CDR1 as LNHNV and CDR2 as YYDKDF (reference sequence). The CDR3 extends over 17 amino acids. V was cut by 1 base and J by 0 bases, with 13 bases left in between. The CDR3 sequence: CATSRGDKGSSYNEQFF. The CDR3 region has the DNA TGTGCCACCAGCAGAGGGGACAAGGGAAGCTCCTACAATGAGCAGTTCTTC.

The sample holds one count of this clone. This chain joins TRBV4-1 and TRBJ1-5; D not resolved. Germline loops: CDR1 MGHRA, CDR2 YSYEKL. The CDR3 covers 14 residues. V was clipped by 0 bases and J by 2 bases, with 5 bases between them. The CDR3 sequence is CASSQDLGNQPQHF. The CDR3 coding sequence is TGCGCCAGCAGCCAAGACTTAGGCAATCAGCCCCAGCATTTT.

The chain couples TRBV5-1 to TRBJ2-3; 8 nucleotides agree with TRBD2. V lost 0 bases to trimming and J lost 7 bases; unmatched junction nucleotides: 10. This CDR3 has 16 amino acids. CDR1 is SGHRS, CDR2 YFSETQ, per germline. The CDR3 sequence: CASSLGSGGVTYTQYF. Written as DNA, the CDR3 is TGCGCCAGCAGCTTGGGCAGCGGGGGTGTCACTTATACGCAGTATTTT. Drawing the rest from reference TRBV5-1 and TRBJ2-3, the complete variable domain is KAGVTQTPRYLIKTRGQQVTLSCSPISGHRSVSWYQQTPGQGLQFLFEYFSETQRNKGNFPGRFSGRQFSNSRSEMNVSTLELGDSALYLCASSLGSGGVTYTQYFGPGTRLTVL.

This sequence joins TRBV28 and TRBJ2-4, with D uncertain. The V gene lost 6 bases and the J gene lost 4 bases, with 13 bases spanning the gap. From germline, CDR1 is MDHEN and CDR2 SYDVKM. This CDR3 comprises 14 residues. The CDR3 bases are TGTGCCAGCAGCTCGGTTGCAGTAAAAAACATTCAGTACTTC. This gives the protein CASSSVAVKNIQYF.

V is TRBV27 and J is TRBJ2-1; perhaps TRBD2 as D (6 bases). The CDR3 is 16 amino acids. Per the germline V gene, CDR1 is MNHEY and CDR2 is SMNVEV (reference sequence). Trimming took off 4 bases at V and 3 bases at J, with 16 bases between the two ends. The CDR3 sequence is CASSSSGGTFYNEQFF. For the CDR3, the DNA is TGTGCCAGCAGTTCCTCTGGCGGGACGTTCTACAATGAGCAGTTCTTC.

DNA of the CDR3: TGTGCCAGCTCACCACTTCCGGGACAGGTCGGCACCGGGGAGCTGTTTTTT. Protein product: CASSPLPGQVGTGELFF. V is TRBV18 and J is TRBJ2-2, with 8 bases identical to TRBD1. CDR1 is KGHSH, CDR2 LQKENI, per germline. Losses at the gene ends were 1 base for V and 4 bases for J; bases not matched to a gene: 8. The CDR3 length is 17 residues.

J is TRBJ2-3 and V is TRBV6-5; D unresolved. CDR3 size: 14 residues. CDR1 and CDR2 (germline): MNHEY, SVGAGI. Trimming left V 6 bases short and J 2 bases short, with 12 bases between. The CDR3 coding sequence is TGTGCCAGCAGCCAAGTACCACACACAGATACGCAGTATTTT. This gives the protein CASSQVPHTDTQYF.

For the CDR3, the DNA is TGTGCCATCAGGACCGCTGAAGGCCCGAAGAACACCGGGGAGCTGTTTTTT. Amino acids: CAIRTAEGPKNTGELFF. The V and J genes are TRBV10-3 and TRBJ2-2; D not certain. Per the germline V gene, CDR1 is ENHRY and CDR2 is SYGVKD. V lost 6 bases, J lost 1 base, and 18 bases lay in between. The CDR3 length is 17 residues.

The V and J genes are TRBV20-1 and TRBJ1-2; D is uncertain. The CDR3 runs 10 residues. The germline gives CDR1 DFQATT, CDR2 SNEGSKA (reference sequence). Trimming took off 6 bases at V and 3 bases at J, with 5 bases between the two ends. For the CDR3, the DNA is TGCAGTGCGGTAGACTATGGCTACACCTTC. It is translated as CSAVDYGYTF.

The V gene is TRBV7-6, the J gene TRBJ2-3, with unresolved D. The V end lost 4 bases, the J end lost 2 bases, and 13 bases lay between the germline ends. The CDR3 is 15 amino acids. Germline CDR1 SGHVS, CDR2 FNYEAQ. The CDR3 sequence is CASSSSRLDTDTQYF. Here the CDR3 DNA reads TGTGCCAGCAGCTCCAGTCGCTTGGACACAGATACGCAGTATTTT.